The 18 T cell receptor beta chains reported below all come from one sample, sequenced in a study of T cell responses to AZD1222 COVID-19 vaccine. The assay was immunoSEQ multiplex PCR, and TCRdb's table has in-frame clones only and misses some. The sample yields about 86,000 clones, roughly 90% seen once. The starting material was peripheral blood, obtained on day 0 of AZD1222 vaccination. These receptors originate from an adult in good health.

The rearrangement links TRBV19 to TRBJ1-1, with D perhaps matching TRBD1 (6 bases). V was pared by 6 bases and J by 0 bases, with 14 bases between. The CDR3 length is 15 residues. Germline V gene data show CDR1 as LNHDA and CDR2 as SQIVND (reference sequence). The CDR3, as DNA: TGTGCCAGTAGCAGCTGGGGGGGCTTGAACACTGAAGCTTTCTTT. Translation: CASSSWGGLNTEAFF.

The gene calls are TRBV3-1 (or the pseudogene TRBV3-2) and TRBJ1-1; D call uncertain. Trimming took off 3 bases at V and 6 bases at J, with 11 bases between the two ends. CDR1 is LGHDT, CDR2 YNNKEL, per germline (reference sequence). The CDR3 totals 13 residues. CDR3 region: CASSHPRTAEAFF. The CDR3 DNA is TGTGCCAGCAGCCACCCACGGACGGCTGAAGCTTTCTTT.

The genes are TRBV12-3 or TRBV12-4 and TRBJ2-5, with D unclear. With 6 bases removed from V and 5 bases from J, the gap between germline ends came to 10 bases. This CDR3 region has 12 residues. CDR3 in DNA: TGTGCCAGCAGCTTGCAGGTGGAGACCCAGTACTTC. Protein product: CASSLQVETQYF.

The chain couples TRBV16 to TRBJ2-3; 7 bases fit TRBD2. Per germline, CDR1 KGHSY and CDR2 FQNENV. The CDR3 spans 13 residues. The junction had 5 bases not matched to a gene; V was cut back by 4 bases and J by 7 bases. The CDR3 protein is CASSRGGGNTQYF. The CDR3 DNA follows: TGTGCCAGCAGCCGCGGCGGGGGAAATACGCAGTATTTT. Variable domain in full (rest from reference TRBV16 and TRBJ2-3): GEEVAQTPKHLVRGEGQKAKLYCAPIKGHSYVFWYQQVLKNEFKFLISFQNENVFDETGMPKERFSAKCLPNSPCSLEIQATKLEDSAVYFCASSRGGGNTQYFGPGTRLTVL.

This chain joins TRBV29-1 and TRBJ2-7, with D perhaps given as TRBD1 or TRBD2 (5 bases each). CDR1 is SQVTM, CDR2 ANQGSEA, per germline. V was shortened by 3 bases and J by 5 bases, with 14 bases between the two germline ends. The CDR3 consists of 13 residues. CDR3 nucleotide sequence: TGCAGCGTTGACCTGGGGGTGGGCAACGAGCAGTACTTC. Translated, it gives CSVDLGVGNEQYF.

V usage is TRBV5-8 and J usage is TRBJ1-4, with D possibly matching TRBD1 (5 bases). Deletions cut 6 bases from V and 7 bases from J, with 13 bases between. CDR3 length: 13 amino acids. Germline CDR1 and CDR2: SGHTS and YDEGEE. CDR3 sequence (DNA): TGTGCCAGCACCCAATACGGGGGTGAAAAACTGTTTTTT. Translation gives CASTQYGGEKLFF.

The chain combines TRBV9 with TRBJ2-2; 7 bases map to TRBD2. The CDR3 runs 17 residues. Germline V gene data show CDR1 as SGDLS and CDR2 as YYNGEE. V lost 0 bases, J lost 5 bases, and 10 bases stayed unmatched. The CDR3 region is CASSVGLMAGETGELFF. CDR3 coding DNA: TGTGCCAGCAGCGTAGGTTTGATGGCGGGGGAAACCGGGGAGCTGTTTTTT.

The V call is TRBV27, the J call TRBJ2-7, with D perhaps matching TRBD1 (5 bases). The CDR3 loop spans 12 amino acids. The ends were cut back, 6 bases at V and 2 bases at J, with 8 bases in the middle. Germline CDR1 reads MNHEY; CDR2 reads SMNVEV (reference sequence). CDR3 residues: CASRKGPYEQYF. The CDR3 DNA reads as TGTGCCAGCAGGAAGGGGCCCTACGAGCAGTACTTC.

CDR3 nucleotide sequence: TGTGCCAGCTCACCCTCAGGAGTGAACACTGAAGCTTTCTTT. Protein: CASSPSGVNTEAFF. The chain is built from TRBV18 and TRBJ1-1; D is unresolved. This CDR3 is built from 14 residues. V lost 3 bases and J 0 bases, leaving 8 bases between the germline ends. Germline assignment: CDR1 KGHSH and CDR2 LQKENI.

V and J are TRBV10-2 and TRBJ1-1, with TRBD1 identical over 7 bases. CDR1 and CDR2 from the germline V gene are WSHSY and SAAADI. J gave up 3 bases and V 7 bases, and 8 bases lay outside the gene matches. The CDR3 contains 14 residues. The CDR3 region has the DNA TGCGCCAGCACTCAAACAGGGGAGGACACTGAAGCTTTCTTT. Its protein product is CASTQTGEDTEAFF.

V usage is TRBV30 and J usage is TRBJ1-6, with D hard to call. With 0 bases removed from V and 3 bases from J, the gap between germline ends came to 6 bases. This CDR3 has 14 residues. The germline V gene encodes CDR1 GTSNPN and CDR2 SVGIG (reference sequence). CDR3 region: CAWSVAGYNSPLHF. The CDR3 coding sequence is TGTGCCTGGAGTGTAGCAGGCTATAATTCACCCCTCCACTTT.

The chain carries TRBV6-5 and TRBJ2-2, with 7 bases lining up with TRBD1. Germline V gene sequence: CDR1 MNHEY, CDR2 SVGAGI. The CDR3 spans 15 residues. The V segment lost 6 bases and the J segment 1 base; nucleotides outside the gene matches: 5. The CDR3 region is CASRKGQLNTGELFF. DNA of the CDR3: TGTGCCAGCAGGAAGGGACAGTTGAACACCGGGGAGCTGTTTTTT.

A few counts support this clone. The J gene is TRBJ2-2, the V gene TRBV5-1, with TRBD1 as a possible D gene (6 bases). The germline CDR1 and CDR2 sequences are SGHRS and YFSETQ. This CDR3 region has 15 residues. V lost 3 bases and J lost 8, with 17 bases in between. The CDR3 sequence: CASSSVLTGQGELFF. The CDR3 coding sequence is TGCGCCAGCAGCTCTGTCCTAACAGGACAGGGGGAGCTGTTTTTT.

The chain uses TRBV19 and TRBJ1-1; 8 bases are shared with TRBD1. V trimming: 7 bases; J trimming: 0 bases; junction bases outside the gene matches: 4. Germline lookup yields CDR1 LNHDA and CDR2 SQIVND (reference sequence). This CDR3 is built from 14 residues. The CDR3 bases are TGTGCCAGTAATCCAGGGGGCCTGAACACTGAAGCTTTCTTT. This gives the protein CASNPGGLNTEAFF.

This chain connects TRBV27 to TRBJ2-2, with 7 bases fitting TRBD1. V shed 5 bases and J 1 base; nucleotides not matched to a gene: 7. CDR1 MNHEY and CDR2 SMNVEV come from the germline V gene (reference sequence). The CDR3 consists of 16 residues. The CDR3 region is CASSTSRTGNTGELFF. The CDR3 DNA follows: TGTGCCAGCAGTACCTCACGGACAGGGAACACCGGGGAGCTGTTTTTT.

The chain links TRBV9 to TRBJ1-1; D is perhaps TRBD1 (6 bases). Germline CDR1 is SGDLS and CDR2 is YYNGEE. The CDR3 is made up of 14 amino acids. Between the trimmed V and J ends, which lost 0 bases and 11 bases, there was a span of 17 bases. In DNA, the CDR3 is TGTGCCAGCAGCGTAGCCGGACAGAATGATGTGGCTTTCTTT. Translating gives CASSVAGQNDVAFF.

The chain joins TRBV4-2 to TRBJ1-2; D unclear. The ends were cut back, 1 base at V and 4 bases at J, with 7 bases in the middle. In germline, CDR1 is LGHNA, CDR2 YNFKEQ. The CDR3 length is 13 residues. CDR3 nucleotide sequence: TGTGCCAGCAGCCAAGGGGCTTCCTATGGCTACACCTTC. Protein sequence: CASSQGASYGYTF.

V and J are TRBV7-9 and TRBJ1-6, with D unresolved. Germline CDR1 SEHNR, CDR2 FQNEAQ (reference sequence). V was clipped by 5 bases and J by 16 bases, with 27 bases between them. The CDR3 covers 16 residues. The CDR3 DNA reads TGTGCCAGCAGCGGCGGGCAGGCCCACACTATAAACTCTCTCCACTTT. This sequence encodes CASSGGQAHTINSLHF.